A selection of T cell receptor beta chains follows, all from one sample in a study of CD8+ T cells in alopecia areata. Clones were read by immunoSEQ multiplex PCR, and TCRdb kept only the in-frame ones, dropping some. Among more than 150,000 clones listed, 55% to 70% were seen once. This specimen was CD4+ T cells sorted from blood, taken at week 4, from a patient treated with tofacitinib. These receptors were collected from a human donor with alopecia areata. Each CDR3 is given with its conserved first and last residue. The order of the fields is CDR3 length, clone size, J gene, V gene, D gene, CDR3 DNA, CDR3 protein. A D gene is named only where the DNA matches it firmly. Only some rows state a clone size, as once, few, many or a class for expanded clones.

len: 15; abundance: NA; j_gene: TRBJ1-2; v_gene: TRBV9; d_gene: NA; CDR3nt: TGTGCCAGCAGCGTAGAGGCCAGGTCTGAGTATGGCTACACCTTC; CDR3aa: CASSVEARSEYGYTF
len: 13; abundance: NA; j_gene: TRBJ2-7; v_gene: TRBV5-1; d_gene: NA; CDR3nt: TGCGCCAGCTCGGCGGAGGGGTCCTACGAGCAGTACTTC; CDR3aa: CASSAEGSYEQYF
len: 13; abundance: NA; j_gene: TRBJ2-5; v_gene: TRBV30; d_gene: TRBD1; CDR3nt: TGTGCCTGGGGGACAGGGTTCCAAGAGACCCAGTACTTC; CDR3aa: CAWGTGFQETQYF
len: 12; abundance: NA; j_gene: TRBJ2-7; v_gene: TRBV30; d_gene: NA; CDR3nt: TGTGCCTGGAGTGTTGTTCCCCACGAGCAGTACTTC; CDR3aa: CAWSVVPHEQYF
len: 15; abundance: NA; j_gene: TRBJ1-2; v_gene: TRBV29-1; d_gene: NA; CDR3nt: TGCAGCGTTTCCGCGGGACAACTCGGAGACTATGGCTACACCTTC; CDR3aa: CSVSAGQLGDYGYTF
len: 15; abundance: NA; j_gene: TRBJ2-7; v_gene: TRBV6-6; d_gene: NA; CDR3nt: TGTGCCAGCAGTTACGTGGGGCGATCTCAAGGCGAGCAGTACTTC; CDR3aa: CASSYVGRSQGEQYF
len: 12; abundance: NA; j_gene: TRBJ1-6; v_gene: TRBV29-1; d_gene: NA; CDR3nt: TGCAGCGTTGAAACAGCGAATTCACCCCTCCACTTT; CDR3aa: CSVETANSPLHF
len: 12; abundance: NA; j_gene: TRBJ1-2; v_gene: TRBV29-1; d_gene: TRBD1; CDR3nt: TGCAGCGTACGGGACAGGGGTTCTGGCTACACCTTC; CDR3aa: CSVRDRGSGYTF
len: 13; abundance: NA; j_gene: TRBJ2-3; v_gene: TRBV10-3; d_gene: NA; CDR3nt: TGTGCCATCAGTGACGCTAACACAGATACGCAGTATTTT; CDR3aa: CAISDANTDTQYF
len: 12; abundance: NA; j_gene: TRBJ1-1; v_gene: TRBV29-1; d_gene: NA; CDR3nt: TGCAGCGTTGATGGGGGCTACGCTGAAGCTTTCTTT; CDR3aa: CSVDGGYAEAFF
len: 12; abundance: few; j_gene: TRBJ2-5; v_gene: TRBV29-1; d_gene: NA; CDR3nt: TGCAGCGTTGGGCGGGGGCAGGAGACCCAGTACTTC; CDR3aa: CSVGRGQETQYF
len: 15; abundance: NA; j_gene: TRBJ2-7; v_gene: TRBV30; d_gene: TRBD1; CDR3nt: TGTGCCTGGAGAGGGGGCCTCTCTGGGTTCTACGAGCAGTACTTC; CDR3aa: CAWRGGLSGFYEQYF
len: 15; abundance: NA; j_gene: TRBJ1-2; v_gene: TRBV28; d_gene: NA; CDR3nt: TGTGCCAGCAGTCCCTTACAGGGCGGCAACTATGGCTACACCTTC; CDR3aa: CASSPLQGGNYGYTF
len: 13; abundance: NA; j_gene: TRBJ1-1; v_gene: TRBV30; d_gene: NA; CDR3nt: TGTGCCTGGGAGCAACAGGGGAACACTGAAGCTTTCTTT; CDR3aa: CAWEQQGNTEAFF
len: 15; abundance: few; j_gene: TRBJ2-1; v_gene: TRBV25-1; d_gene: TRBD2; CDR3nt: TGTGCCAGCAGTGGTGACGCAGCGGGGGAGGTTGAGCAGTTCTTC; CDR3aa: CASSGDAAGEVEQFF
len: 12; abundance: NA; j_gene: TRBJ2-1; v_gene: TRBV29-1; d_gene: NA; CDR3nt: TGCAGCGCACAGGACAGTTACAATGAGCAGTTCTTC; CDR3aa: CSAQDSYNEQFF
len: 11; abundance: NA; j_gene: TRBJ1-2; v_gene: TRBV29-1; d_gene: NA; CDR3nt: TGCAGCGTCTTGCAGGGGTATGGCTACACCTTC; CDR3aa: CSVLQGYGYTF
len: 13; abundance: NA; j_gene: TRBJ2-5; v_gene: TRBV30; d_gene: TRBD1; CDR3nt: TGTGCCTCCGACAGGGGAGGTCAAGAGACCCAGTACTTC; CDR3aa: CASDRGGQETQYF
len: 17; abundance: NA; j_gene: TRBJ1-6; v_gene: TRBV27; d_gene: TRBD1; CDR3nt: TGTGCCAGCAGTCCAAACCGCCGACAGGGGGGTAATTCACCCCTCCACTTT; CDR3aa: CASSPNRRQGGNSPLHF
len: 12; abundance: once; j_gene: TRBJ1-3; v_gene: TRBV13; d_gene: TRBD1; CDR3nt: TGTGCCAGCAGCCTACGACAGGGCACCATATATTTT; CDR3aa: CASSLRQGTIYF
len: 13; abundance: NA; j_gene: TRBJ2-7; v_gene: TRBV29-1; d_gene: TRBD1; CDR3nt: TGCAGCGTTCAGGGGGCATCTCCCTACGAGCAGTACTTC; CDR3aa: CSVQGASPYEQYF
len: 14; abundance: NA; j_gene: TRBJ2-3; v_gene: TRBV6-1; d_gene: TRBD2; CDR3nt: TGTGCCAGCAGTCCGACTAGCGGCACAGATACGCAGTATTTT; CDR3aa: CASSPTSGTDTQYF
len: 15; abundance: NA; j_gene: TRBJ1-3; v_gene: TRBV15; d_gene: TRBD1; CDR3nt: TGTGCCACCAGCAGGGACAGGGGGGCTGGAAACACCATATATTTT; CDR3aa: CATSRDRGAGNTIYF
len: 13; abundance: NA; j_gene: TRBJ1-5; v_gene: TRBV29-1; d_gene: TRBD1; CDR3nt: TGCAGCGTACAACAGGGGCCTGGACAGCCCCAGCATTTT; CDR3aa: CSVQQGPGQPQHF
len: 17; abundance: few; j_gene: TRBJ2-4; v_gene: TRBV28; d_gene: NA; CDR3nt: TGTGCCAGCAGACCCTTAGACAGGGAGGTAGCCAAAAACATTCAGTACTTC; CDR3aa: CASRPLDREVAKNIQYF
len: 14; abundance: NA; j_gene: TRBJ2-3; v_gene: TRBV6-5; d_gene: TRBD1; CDR3nt: TGTGCCAGCAGATCGACAGGGCGGGCAGATACGCAGTATTTT; CDR3aa: CASRSTGRADTQYF
len: 16; abundance: NA; j_gene: TRBJ1-2; v_gene: TRBV23-1; d_gene: NA; CDR3nt: TGCGCCAGCGGGGACCTTATAAAACCTGATTTCTATGGCTACACCTTC; CDR3aa: CASGDLIKPDFYGYTF
len: 14; abundance: NA; j_gene: TRBJ2-5; v_gene: TRBV5-1; d_gene: NA; CDR3nt: TGCGCCAGCAGCTTGGGGACGGGGAAAGAGACCCAGTACTTC; CDR3aa: CASSLGTGKETQYF
len: 13; abundance: few; j_gene: TRBJ2-2; v_gene: TRBV6-4; d_gene: NA; CDR3nt: TGTGCCAGCAGTGCCTTCGGCACCGGGGAGCTGTTTTTT; CDR3aa: CASSAFGTGELFF
len: 15; abundance: once; j_gene: TRBJ2-1; v_gene: TRBV6-5; d_gene: TRBD1; CDR3nt: TGTGCCAGCAGTTCCGGGACAGGGAATTACAATGAGCAGTTCTTC; CDR3aa: CASSSGTGNYNEQFF
len: 17; abundance: few; j_gene: TRBJ2-5; v_gene: TRBV27; d_gene: TRBD1; CDR3nt: TGTGCCAGCAGTCCCGACCCGGGACAGGAGGTCTTACGAGAGCAGTACTTC; CDR3aa: CASSPDPGQEVLREQYF